The clone carrying this T cell receptor (beta chain) came up a few times. Its antigen is unknown. These data come from a study of identical twins' blood T cells. TCRdb redid the calling of the 5' RACE reads with MiXCR, one entry per CDR3 protein. The data contain a few hundred thousand distinct CDR3 sequences, 25% to 35% of them singletons. Findings and limits, study-wide: Abundant TCRbeta CDR3s overlapped more between twins than with unrelated donors. Shared CDR3 clonotype counts tracked mainly the product of cloneset sizes.

The sequence came from a woman aged 18 to 55 in good health. The sequenced material came from PBMCs.

Written as DNA, the CDR3 is TGCAGTGCTAGACAGGCCTTACAAGAGACCCAGTACTTC. Translating it yields CSARQALQETQYF. The chain is built from TRBV20-1 and TRBJ2-5; D uncertain. Trimming shortened V by 2 bases and J by 2 bases, and 9 bases separated the two germline ends. This CDR3 contains 13 residues. Germline values: CDR1 DFQATT, CDR2 SNEGSKA (reference sequence).